The sequence of this TCR beta chain was determined in a study of T cells expressing NK-cell markers. Study summary: It was from sorted CD3+CD56+NKG2C+, CD3+CD56+NKG2C- and CD3+CD56-NKG2C+ T cells that TCR beta repertoires came. Sequenced donors, eight in total, included seven who were HCMV-seropositive and one who was seronegative.

The germline gives CDR1 MNHEY, CDR2 SVGAGI. The CDR3 consists of 14 residues. Findings of the study overall: There were four donors in whom these clonotypes also led the CD3+CD56-NKG2C+ fraction.

With regard to this clonotype: Antigen: not known.

Scientists made TCR beta cDNA using 5'RACE template switching with UMIs. One entry per CDR3 protein, without DNA, is what TCRdb gives after re-calling the 5' RACE reads. The table for this sample gives 150,000 to 200,000 distinct CDR3 sequences. This receptor was obtained from a man aged 18-75 years in good health. The V call is TRBV6-5, the J call TRBJ2-7; the TCRdb call, TRBD1, lacks DNA for checking. Sequencing was done on a sample of blood T cells: a sorted CD56 or NKG2C T cell subset, CD4+ or CD8+ T cells, or bulk PBMC T cells (not recorded which). This CDR3 is CASSYRDRHYEQYF.